This is a list of T cell receptor beta chains from one sample in a study of PD-1 blockade in classical Hodgkin lymphoma. Generated by immunoSEQ multiplex PCR, the TCRdb table keeps only in-frame clones and is missing some. The top ten hold around an eighth of the sample, which has about 36,000 clones, around 63% seen once. The specimen was peripheral blood mononuclear cells (PBMCs), collected before the second cycle of nivolumab. These receptors all come from a human donor with classical Hodgkin lymphoma. Each CDR3 is given with its conserved first and last residue. Each record gives: V gene, J gene, D gene, clone size, CDR3 protein, CDR3 DNA. The D gene is left open where the match is weak. Only part of the rows carry a size: once, few, many, or a class if the clone is expanded.

TRBV5-1	TRBJ1-3	NA	NA	CASSLARQDEGNTIYF	TGCGCCAGCAGCTTGGCCCGACAGGATGAGGGAAACACCATATATTTT
TRBV2	TRBJ1-1	NA	few	CASSVNRLAEAFF	TGTGCCAGCAGTGTGAACAGGCTAGCTGAAGCTTTCTTT
TRBV11-3	TRBJ2-2	NA	NA	CASSLDLESGELFF	TGTGCCAGCAGCTTAGATCTAGAATCCGGGGAGCTGTTTTTT
TRBV7-2	TRBJ2-7	NA	NA	CASSSTSSSYEQYF	TGTGCCAGCAGCTCAACTTCTTCTTCCTACGAGCAGTACTTC
TRBV18	TRBJ1-1	TRBD1	NA	CASSPPTGNRAFF	TGTGCCAGCTCACCACCGACAGGGAATAGAGCTTTCTTT
TRBV7-2	TRBJ1-6	NA	NA	CASSSQGTLGSPLHF	TGTGCCAGCAGCTCACAGGGAACCTTGGGCTCACCCCTCCACTTT
TRBV10-2	TRBJ2-1	NA	few	CASGRQSSYNEQFF	TGCGCCAGCGGACGACAGAGCTCCTACAATGAGCAGTTCTTC
TRBV18	TRBJ1-1	NA	few	CASAPEQGGSTEAFF	TGTGCCAGCGCTCCTGAGCAGGGAGGATCTACTGAAGCTTTCTTT
TRBV5-4	TRBJ2-2	NA	NA	CASSSSGDAGELFF	TGTGCCAGCAGCTCCTCTGGTGATGCCGGGGAGCTGTTTTTT
TRBV30	TRBJ1-6	NA	few	CAWSGLGSRSPLHF	TGTGCCTGGTCAGGGCTTGGATCCAGGTCACCCCTCCACTTT
TRBV25-1	TRBJ1-5	NA	few	CASSEGFSNQPQHF	TGTGCCAGCAGTGAGGGATTTAGCAATCAGCCCCAGCATTTT
TRBV10-3	TRBJ2-7	NA	few	CAISDQASLPDEQYF	TGTGCCATCAGTGACCAGGCTAGCCTCCCCGACGAGCAGTACTTC
TRBV19	TRBJ2-7	NA	few	CASSIGTAPGEQYF	TGTGCCAGTAGTATAGGGACAGCTCCGGGGGAGCAGTACTTC
TRBV4-3	TRBJ2-7	NA	NA	CASSQDLGISSYEQYF	TGCGCCAGCAGCCAAGATCTAGGGATAAGCTCCTACGAGCAGTACTTC
TRBV7-6	TRBJ2-1	NA	NA	CASSPQTAYNEQFF	TGTGCCAGCAGCCCCCAGACAGCTTACAATGAGCAGTTCTTC
TRBV18	TRBJ2-2	NA	NA	CASSPDIGTTNTGELFF	TGTGCCAGCTCTCCCGATATCGGGACAACGAACACCGGGGAGCTGTTTTTT
TRBV7-8	TRBJ2-1	TRBD2	NA	CASSTPSGRSGEQFF	TGTGCCAGCAGCACGCCTAGCGGGAGATCTGGTGAGCAGTTCTTC
TRBV6-4	TRBJ1-6	NA	NA	CASSDSFWDIKNSPLHF	TGTGCCAGCAGTGACTCGTTCTGGGACATTAAAAATTCACCCCTCCACTTT
TRBV6-6	TRBJ2-1	NA	many	CASSYSTAPEHNEQFF	TGTGCCAGCAGTTACTCGACCGCTCCCGAGCACAATGAGCAGTTCTTC
TRBV6-5	TRBJ1-2	NA	NA	CASSYSRNYGYTF	TGTGCCAGCAGTTACTCTCGTAACTATGGCTACACCTTC
TRBV2	TRBJ2-3	TRBD1	few	CASSTGGLSTDTQYF	TGTGCCAGCAGTACAGGGGGCCTAAGCACAGATACGCAGTATTTT
TRBV4-1	TRBJ2-6	TRBD1	NA	CASSQVLGIRQGLAGANVLTF	TGCGCCAGCAGCCAAGTTCTAGGAATAAGACAGGGGTTGGCTGGGGCCAACGTCCTGACTTTC